These T cell receptor beta chains were read from a single sample in a study of CD8 T cells in acute hepatitis C reinfection. The protocol was immunoSEQ multiplex PCR, while the TCRdb copy is restricted to in-frame clones and leaves out a portion. The sample has roughly 1,100 clones; around 64% are singletons. The specimen comprised HCV NS3-1073 tetramer-sorted CD8+ T cells from PBMCs, sampled at follow-up. The source is a man between 40 and 49 years old who spontaneously cleared hepatitis C infection. Both conserved end residues are part of each CDR3. Clone size is shown for a subset of rows, as once, few, many or a class of expanded clone.

TRBJ2-7 TRBV19 few CASSIEASGAPYEQYF
TRBJ2-7 TRBV4-2 - CASSQGQGAPEEQYF